This passage covers 2 T cell receptor beta chains from one sample sequenced in a study of blood T cell repertoires in COVID-19. Profiled with immunoSEQ multiplex PCR; TCRdb holds only in-frame clones, not every one. The sample includes roughly 290,000 clones, almost 90% of them seen just once. The sample was PBMCs or T cells enriched from blood (not recorded which). The origin of the receptors is a woman aged 18-29 years with acute COVID-19.

J is TRBJ2-5 and V is TRBV10-2; D is unclear. Germline V gene sequence: CDR1 WSHSY, CDR2 SAAADI. Trimming took 0 bases from V and 7 from J, leaving 6 bases between them. The CDR3 contains 12 residues. The CDR3 loop reads CASSESLSTQYF. The CDR3 DNA follows: TGCGCCAGCAGTGAGTCCCTGTCGACCCAGTACTTC.

V and J are TRBV7-3 and TRBJ2-1, with D maybe TRBD2 (5 bases). V shed 2 bases and J shed 6 bases, with 8 bases lying between them. The CDR3 sequence is 13 residues long. Germline CDR1 reads SGHTA; CDR2 reads FQGTGA. This CDR3 reads CASSLAGVNEQFF. The CDR3 bases are TGTGCCAGCAGCTTAGCCGGGGTCAATGAGCAGTTCTTC. The full variable domain, with the rest looked up from reference TRBV7-3 and TRBJ2-1, is GAGVSQTPSNKVTEKGKYVELRCDPISGHTALYWYRQSLGQGPEFLIYFQGTGAADDSGLPNDRFFAVRPEGSVSTLKIQRTERGDSAVYLCASSLAGVNEQFFGPGTRLTVL.